This TCR beta chain emerged from a study of blood T cell repertoires in COVID-19. Study at large: PBMCs, B-cell-depleted T cells, or T cells provided the cDNA or gDNA that made up the material.

Authors' methods: Estimated nucleated cell counts came from reference gene primer amplification. Only in-frame clones appear in the TCRdb table, and some are missing; sequencing was by immunoSEQ multiplex PCR. V and J calls plus clone size are reproduced from that table; the DNA served to infer D and trimming. The sample has about 300,000 clones, more than 85% seen once; the top ten hold 1.3%. The V end lost 7 bases, the J end lost 2 bases, and 12 bases lay between the germline ends. The CDR3 covers 13 residues. Germline CDR1 and CDR2: MDHEN and SYDVKM. The genes are TRBV28 and TRBJ2-7, with D tentatively TRBD2 (6 bases). The sequencing sample was made of peripheral blood. The sequence derives from a man in his sixties or seventies with acute or convalescent COVID-19. The CDR3 DNA follows: TGTGCCAGCATGGCGGGGAGTCCCTACGAGCAGTACTTC. Translated, it gives CASMAGSPYEQYF.